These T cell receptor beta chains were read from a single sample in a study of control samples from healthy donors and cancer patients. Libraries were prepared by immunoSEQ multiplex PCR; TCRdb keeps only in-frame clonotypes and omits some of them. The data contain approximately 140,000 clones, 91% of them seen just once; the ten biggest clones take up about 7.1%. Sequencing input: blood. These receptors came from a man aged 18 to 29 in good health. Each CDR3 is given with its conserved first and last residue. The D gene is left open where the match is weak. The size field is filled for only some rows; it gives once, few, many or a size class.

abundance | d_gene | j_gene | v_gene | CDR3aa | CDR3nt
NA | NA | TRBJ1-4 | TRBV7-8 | CASSLARTLSRRGGEKLFF | TGTGCCAGCAGCTTAGCACGTACCTTATCCCGGAGGGGCGGAGAAAAACTGTTTTTT
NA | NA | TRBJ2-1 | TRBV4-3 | CASSQAGYSYNEQFF | TGCGCCAGCAGCCAGGCAGGTTACTCCTACAATGAGCAGTTCTTC
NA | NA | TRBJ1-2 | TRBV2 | CASSEVGSYGYTF | TGTGCCAGCAGTGAAGTCGGCAGCTATGGCTACACCTTC
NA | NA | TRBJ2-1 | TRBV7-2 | CASNQPATYSYNEQFF | TGTGCCAGCAATCAGCCGGCGACCTATTCCTACAATGAGCAGTTCTTC
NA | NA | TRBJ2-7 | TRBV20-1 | CSASQGYEQYF | TGCAGTGCTTCACAGGGATACGAGCAGTACTTC
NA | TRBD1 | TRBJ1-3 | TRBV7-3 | CASSISTGSSGNTIYF | TGTGCCAGCAGCATCTCGACAGGGAGCTCTGGAAACACCATATATTTT
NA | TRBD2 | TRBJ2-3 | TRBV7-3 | CASSRAGTSGGAPDTQYF | TGTGCCAGCAGCCGCGCCGGGACTAGCGGGGGGGCCCCAGATACGCAGTATTTT
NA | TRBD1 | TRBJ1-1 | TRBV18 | CASSAQTGDTEAFF | TGTGCCAGCTCAGCCCAGACAGGGGACACTGAAGCTTTCTTT
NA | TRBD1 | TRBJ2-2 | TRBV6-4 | CASSMTGVGGELFF | TGTGCCAGCAGTATGACAGGGGTCGGCGGGGAGCTGTTTTTT
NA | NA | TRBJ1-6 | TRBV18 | CASSPDSPSSYNSPLHF | TGTGCCAGCTCACCCGACTCACCAAGCTCCTATAATTCACCCCTCCACTTT
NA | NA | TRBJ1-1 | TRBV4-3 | CASSQGVNTEAFF | TGCGCCAGCAGCCAGGGTGTGAACACTGAAGCTTTCTTT
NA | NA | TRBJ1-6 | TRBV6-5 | CASSSEGASYNSPLHF | TGTGCCAGCAGTTCGGAAGGGGCTTCCTATAATTCACCCCTCCACTTT
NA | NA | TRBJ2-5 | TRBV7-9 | CASSPNWGLGETQYF | TGTGCCAGCAGCCCAAATTGGGGTCTCGGGGAGACCCAGTACTTC
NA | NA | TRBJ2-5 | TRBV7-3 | CASSPGLKETQYF | TGTGCCAGCAGCCCCGGACTAAAAGAGACCCAGTACTTC
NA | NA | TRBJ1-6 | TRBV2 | CASSTRALGGSPLHF | TGTGCCAGCAGTACCCGGGCTTTGGGAGGGTCACCCCTCCACTTT
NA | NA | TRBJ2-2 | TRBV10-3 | CAISITGSGANTGELFF | TGTGCCATCAGTATCACAGGGTCGGGAGCGAACACCGGGGAGCTGTTTTTT
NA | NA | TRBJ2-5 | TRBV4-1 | CASSQEGLEETQYF | TGCGCCAGCAGCCAAGAAGGCTTAGAAGAGACCCAGTACTTC
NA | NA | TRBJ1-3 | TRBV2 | CASSEAVRAGNTIYF | TGTGCCAGCAGTGAAGCGGTCAGGGCTGGAAACACCATATATTTT
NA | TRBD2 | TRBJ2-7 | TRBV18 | CASSPGTSGIGEQYF | TGTGCCAGCTCACCTGGGACTAGCGGTATAGGCGAGCAGTACTTC
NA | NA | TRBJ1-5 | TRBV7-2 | CASSLKPSLTFPKNQPQHF | TGTGCCAGCAGCCTAAAGCCTAGTCTTACGTTCCCCAAAAATCAGCCCCAGCATTTT
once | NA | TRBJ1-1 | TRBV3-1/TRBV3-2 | CASSPFALTEAFF | TGTGCCAGCAGCCCCTTCGCGCTTACTGAAGCTTTCTTT
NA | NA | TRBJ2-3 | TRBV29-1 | CSVEGRGGGTDTQYF | TGCAGCGTTGAAGGGAGGGGGGGAGGAACAGATACGCAGTATTTT
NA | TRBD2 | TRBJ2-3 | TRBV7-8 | CASSLRTSGGRDTQYF | TGTGCCAGCAGCTTGCGGACTAGCGGGGGGCGGGATACGCAGTATTTT
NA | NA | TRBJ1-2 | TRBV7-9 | CASSWGYFGSNYGYTF | TGTGCCAGCAGCTGGGGTTATTTTGGGTCTAACTATGGCTACACCTTC
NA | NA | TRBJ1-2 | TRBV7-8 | CASSPTSVQANYGYTF | TGTGCCAGCAGCCCAACCTCCGTACAAGCTAACTATGGCTACACCTTC
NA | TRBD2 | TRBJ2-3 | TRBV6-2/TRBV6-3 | CASSYWGLADPSDTQYF | TGTGCCAGCAGTTACTGGGGACTAGCGGACCCGTCAGATACGCAGTATTTT
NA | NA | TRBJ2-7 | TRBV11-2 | CASSLGAGAYEQYF | TGTGCCAGCAGCTTAGGAGCAGGGGCCTACGAGCAGTACTTC
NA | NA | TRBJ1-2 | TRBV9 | CASSVEDSNYGYTF | TGTGCCAGCAGCGTAGAGGATTCTAACTATGGCTACACCTTC
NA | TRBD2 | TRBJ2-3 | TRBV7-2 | CASSLVGTSVDTQYF | TGTGCCAGCAGCTTAGTGGGGACTAGCGTAGATACGCAGTATTTT
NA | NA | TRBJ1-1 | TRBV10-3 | CAISAQGNTEAFF | TGTGCCATCAGTGCACAGGGAAACACTGAAGCTTTCTTT
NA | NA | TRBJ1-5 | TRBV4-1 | CASSQESTQPQHF | TGCGCCAGCAGCCAAGAATCTACACAGCCCCAGCATTTT
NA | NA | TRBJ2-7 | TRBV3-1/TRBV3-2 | CASSQKVTGLSYEQYF | TGTGCCAGCAGCCAAAAAGTAACAGGGCTATCCTACGAGCAGTACTTC
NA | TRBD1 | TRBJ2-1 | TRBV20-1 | CGTGVNNEQFF | TGCGGGACAGGGGTAAACAATGAGCAGTTCTTC
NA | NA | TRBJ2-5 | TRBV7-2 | CASSTDRWAEETQYF | TGTGCCAGCAGCACCGACAGGTGGGCTGAGGAGACCCAGTACTTC
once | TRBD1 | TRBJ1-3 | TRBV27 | CASSMDRGLGNTIYF | TGTGCCAGCAGCATGGACAGGGGGCTTGGAAACACCATATATTTT
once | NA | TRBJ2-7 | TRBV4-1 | CASSQDPGRQYSYEQYF | TGCGCCAGCAGCCAAGATCCGGGACGGCAGTACTCCTACGAGCAGTACTTC
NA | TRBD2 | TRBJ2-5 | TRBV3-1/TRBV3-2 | CASSQAGGPETQYF | TGTGCCAGCAGCCAAGCGGGGGGGCCGGAGACCCAGTACTTC
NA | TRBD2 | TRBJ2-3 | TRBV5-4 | CASSLTSGGRDTQYF | TGTGCCAGCAGCTTGACCAGCGGGGGGAGAGATACGCAGTATTTT
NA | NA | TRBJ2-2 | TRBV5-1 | CASSLEGGRTGELFF | TGCGCCAGCAGCTTGGAGGGGGGCCGCACCGGGGAGCTGTTTTTT
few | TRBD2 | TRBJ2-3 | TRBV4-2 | CASSQERGESTDTQYF | TGTGCCAGCAGCCAGGAGCGGGGGGAAAGCACAGATACGCAGTATTTT
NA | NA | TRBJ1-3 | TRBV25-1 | CASSARRLSGNTIYF | TGTGCCAGCAGTGCTAGGCGGCTCTCTGGAAACACCATATATTTT
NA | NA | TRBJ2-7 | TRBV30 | CAWSPQGGYEQYF | TGTGCCTGGTCCCCCCAGGGGGGCTACGAGCAGTACTTC
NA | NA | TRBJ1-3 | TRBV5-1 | CASSLEGNSGNTIYF | TGCGCCAGCAGCTTGGAAGGTAACTCTGGAAACACCATATATTTT
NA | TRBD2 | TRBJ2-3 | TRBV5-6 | CASSLGLLAGGPRDTQYF | TGTGCCAGCAGCTTGGGGTTACTAGCGGGGGGGCCTCGAGATACGCAGTATTTT
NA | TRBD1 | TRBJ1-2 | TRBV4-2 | CASSPTGGGYGYTF | TGTGCCAGCAGCCCCACAGGGGGCGGCTATGGCTACACCTTC
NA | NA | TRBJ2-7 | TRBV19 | CASSMDGGYREQYF | TGTGCCAGTAGTATGGACGGGGGCTATCGCGAGCAGTACTTC
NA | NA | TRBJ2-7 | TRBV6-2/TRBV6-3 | CASSPTGTLSYEQYF | TGTGCCAGCAGCCCAACCGGGACACTCTCCTACGAGCAGTACTTC